A selection of T cell receptor beta chains follows, all from one sample in a study of T cell changes during pregnancy in multiple sclerosis. Assay: immunoSEQ multiplex PCR; the TCRdb copy retains only in-frame clones and omits some. Of 65,000 to 70,000 clones detected, approximately 91% appear once; the ten largest clones hold roughly 2.1%. Sample: peripheral blood, taken in the first trimester of pregnancy. All receptors come from a female donor with multiple sclerosis, enrolled in a pregnancy study. CDR3s include the opening cysteine and the closing phenylalanine or tryptophan. D genes are given only for firm matches. Size values are once, few and many counts, or a class for expanded clones, and some rows have none.

abundance: once; len: 14; j_gene: TRBJ2-2; v_gene: TRBV10-3; d_gene: TRBD2; CDR3nt: TGTGCCATCAGTGCCCTAGCGGACACCGGGGAGCTGTTTTTT; CDR3aa: CAISALADTGELFF
abundance: -; len: 15; j_gene: TRBJ2-7; v_gene: TRBV28; d_gene: -; CDR3nt: TGTGCCAGCAGTCCGAATGACAGGCCTCAGGGAGAGCAGTACTTC; CDR3aa: CASSPNDRPQGEQYF
abundance: -; len: 14; j_gene: TRBJ2-5; v_gene: TRBV6-5; d_gene: -; CDR3nt: TGTGCCAGCAGTTTATACCGGGACACAGAGACCCAGTACTTC; CDR3aa: CASSLYRDTETQYF
abundance: once; len: 13; j_gene: TRBJ1-5; v_gene: TRBV2; d_gene: TRBD1; CDR3nt: TGTGCCAGCAAAGGACAGGGCGGTCAGCCCCAGCATTTT; CDR3aa: CASKGQGGQPQHF
abundance: -; len: 15; j_gene: TRBJ2-1; v_gene: TRBV19; d_gene: -; CDR3nt: TGTGCCAGTAGTCCAACAAGAATTTCCTACAATGAGCAGTTCTTC; CDR3aa: CASSPTRISYNEQFF
abundance: -; len: 13; j_gene: TRBJ1-2; v_gene: TRBV7-9; d_gene: -; CDR3nt: TGTGCCAGCAGCTTAGAGCCCTCCTATGGCTACACCTTC; CDR3aa: CASSLEPSYGYTF
abundance: -; len: 13; j_gene: TRBJ2-2; v_gene: TRBV29-1; d_gene: TRBD1; CDR3nt: TGCAGCGTATACAGGGGTAACACCGGGGAGCTGTTTTTT; CDR3aa: CSVYRGNTGELFF
abundance: -; len: 13; j_gene: TRBJ1-1; v_gene: TRBV19; d_gene: -; CDR3nt: TGTGCCAGTAGTTCCCGGAGGGGCACTGAAGCTTTCTTT; CDR3aa: CASSSRRGTEAFF
abundance: -; len: 12; j_gene: TRBJ1-1; v_gene: TRBV28; d_gene: TRBD1; CDR3nt: TGTGCCAGCAGTTCGACAGGGCCTGAAGCTTTCTTT; CDR3aa: CASSSTGPEAFF
abundance: -; len: 14; j_gene: TRBJ1-1; v_gene: TRBV6-5; d_gene: TRBD1; CDR3nt: TGTGCCAGCAGTCCCGACAGGGGTCCGACTGAAGCTTTCTTT; CDR3aa: CASSPDRGPTEAFF
abundance: few; len: 14; j_gene: TRBJ2-7; v_gene: TRBV11-2; d_gene: TRBD2; CDR3nt: TGTGCCAGCAGCTTAGCGGGAGGTCGCTACGAGCAGTACTTC; CDR3aa: CASSLAGGRYEQYF
abundance: -; len: 13; j_gene: TRBJ2-1; v_gene: TRBV27; d_gene: -; CDR3nt: TGTGCCAGCAGTCCCCGGTTGAACAATGAGCAGTTCTTC; CDR3aa: CASSPRLNNEQFF
abundance: -; len: 12; j_gene: TRBJ2-3; v_gene: TRBV19; d_gene: -; CDR3nt: TGTGCCAGTATGACTAGCACAGATACGCAGTATTTT; CDR3aa: CASMTSTDTQYF
abundance: -; len: 15; j_gene: TRBJ2-1; v_gene: TRBV6-1; d_gene: TRBD2; CDR3nt: TGTGCCAGCAGCCTGACTAGCGGGAGCTACAATGAGCAGTTCTTC; CDR3aa: CASSLTSGSYNEQFF
abundance: -; len: 15; j_gene: TRBJ2-5; v_gene: TRBV13; d_gene: -; CDR3nt: TGTGCCAGCAGCCCGCCGGGAGAGGTTCAAGAGACCCAGTACTTC; CDR3aa: CASSPPGEVQETQYF
abundance: -; len: 15; j_gene: TRBJ2-5; v_gene: TRBV5-1; d_gene: TRBD2; CDR3nt: TGCGCCAGCAAAGCAGGAGCTAGCGGGGGGGGGACCCAGTACTTC; CDR3aa: CASKAGASGGGTQYF
abundance: -; len: 14; j_gene: TRBJ2-7; v_gene: TRBV6-6; d_gene: TRBD1; CDR3nt: TGTGCCAGCAGAGAAACAGGGGGCTCCTACGAGCAGTACTTC; CDR3aa: CASRETGGSYEQYF
abundance: -; len: 16; j_gene: TRBJ1-3; v_gene: TRBV5-1; d_gene: TRBD1; CDR3nt: TGCGCCAGCAGCTTGGAGCCGACAGGGGACGGAAACACCATATATTTT; CDR3aa: CASSLEPTGDGNTIYF
abundance: -; len: 16; j_gene: TRBJ1-5; v_gene: TRBV28; d_gene: TRBD1; CDR3nt: TGTGCCAGCAGTTTAGGGACAGGGGGCGATGCTCAGCCCCAGCATTTT; CDR3aa: CASSLGTGGDAQPQHF
abundance: once; len: 16; j_gene: TRBJ1-5; v_gene: TRBV5-1; d_gene: -; CDR3nt: TGCGCCAGCAGCTTGGGGGGCATAGGAGGCAATCAGCCCCAGCATTTT; CDR3aa: CASSLGGIGGNQPQHF
abundance: -; len: 13; j_gene: TRBJ1-1; v_gene: TRBV28; d_gene: TRBD1; CDR3nt: TGTGCCAGCAGAGTCCGGGACAGGGGGCCCCAAGACTTT; CDR3aa: CASRVRDRGPQDF
abundance: -; len: 14; j_gene: TRBJ2-5; v_gene: TRBV5-6; d_gene: -; CDR3nt: TGTGCCAGCAGCTTGTGGAGGTACCAAGAGACCCAGTACTTC; CDR3aa: CASSLWRYQETQYF
abundance: -; len: 12; j_gene: TRBJ2-3; v_gene: TRBV18; d_gene: -; CDR3nt: TGTGCCAGCTCACCGTACACAGATACGCAGTATTTT; CDR3aa: CASSPYTDTQYF
abundance: -; len: 19; j_gene: TRBJ1-2; v_gene: TRBV5-4; d_gene: TRBD1; CDR3nt: TGTGCCAGCAGCTCAGAGGCACTTATCGGACAGGGCGAGAGTTATGGCTACACCTTC; CDR3aa: CASSSEALIGQGESYGYTF
abundance: -; len: 14; j_gene: TRBJ1-4; v_gene: TRBV7-6; d_gene: TRBD1; CDR3nt: TGTGCCAGCAGCTTATCCCAGGGGGGCGAAAAACTGTTTTTT; CDR3aa: CASSLSQGGEKLFF
abundance: -; len: 15; j_gene: TRBJ2-2; v_gene: TRBV5-1; d_gene: -; CDR3nt: TGCGCCAGCAGCCCCGGACAGGGAGGGATCGGGGAGCTGTTTTTT; CDR3aa: CASSPGQGGIGELFF
abundance: -; len: 14; j_gene: TRBJ1-1; v_gene: TRBV28; d_gene: -; CDR3nt: TGTGCCAGCAGTTTTAGAGGGATGAACACTGAAGCTTTCTTT; CDR3aa: CASSFRGMNTEAFF
abundance: few; len: 15; j_gene: TRBJ2-1; v_gene: TRBV19; d_gene: -; CDR3nt: TGTGCCAGTAGTATAGTAAGCAGGGCAGGCAATGAGCAGTTCTTC; CDR3aa: CASSIVSRAGNEQFF
abundance: -; len: 15; j_gene: TRBJ1-4; v_gene: TRBV11-2; d_gene: TRBD1; CDR3nt: TGTGCCAGCAGCTTCGACAGGGGGCGGGATGAAAAACTGTTTTTT; CDR3aa: CASSFDRGRDEKLFF
abundance: once; len: 15; j_gene: TRBJ1-4; v_gene: TRBV6-1; d_gene: TRBD1; CDR3nt: TGTGCCAGCAGTGATGGGACAGGGGCTGAGGAAAAACTGTTTTTT; CDR3aa: CASSDGTGAEEKLFF
abundance: -; len: 15; j_gene: TRBJ2-7; v_gene: TRBV5-5; d_gene: TRBD2; CDR3nt: TGTGCCAGCAGTCCGGGGGGGGACTACCAGGGCGAGCAGTACTTC; CDR3aa: CASSPGGDYQGEQYF
abundance: -; len: 14; j_gene: TRBJ1-2; v_gene: TRBV11-2; d_gene: TRBD1; CDR3nt: TGTGCCAGCAGCCCCCCGGGACAGAGATATGGCTACACCTTC; CDR3aa: CASSPPGQRYGYTF
abundance: -; len: 13; j_gene: TRBJ2-7; v_gene: TRBV6-6; d_gene: -; CDR3nt: TGTGCCAGCAGTTCCGGCGGATCCTACGAGCAGTACTTC; CDR3aa: CASSSGGSYEQYF
abundance: -; len: 12; j_gene: TRBJ2-5; v_gene: TRBV10-3; d_gene: TRBD1; CDR3nt: TGTGCCACCACAGGGGGCGGAGAGACCCAGTACTTC; CDR3aa: CATTGGGETQYF
abundance: -; len: 15; j_gene: TRBJ1-1; v_gene: TRBV27; d_gene: TRBD1; CDR3nt: TGTGCCAGCAGTTCCAGGACAGGGGGTATCACTGAAGCTTTCTTT; CDR3aa: CASSSRTGGITEAFF
abundance: -; len: 13; j_gene: TRBJ2-7; v_gene: TRBV30; d_gene: -; CDR3nt: TGTGCCTGGGGCAAGGGAGGTTTCTACGAGCAGTACTTC; CDR3aa: CAWGKGGFYEQYF
abundance: -; len: 13; j_gene: TRBJ2-5; v_gene: TRBV29-1; d_gene: -; CDR3nt: TGCAGCGTAGCCTCCGGGGTAGGGGAGACCCAGTACTTC; CDR3aa: CSVASGVGETQYF
abundance: -; len: 14; j_gene: TRBJ1-2; v_gene: TRBV7-2; d_gene: -; CDR3nt: TGTGCCAGCAGCTTAGGTGCCCGGGACTATGGCTACACCTTC; CDR3aa: CASSLGARDYGYTF
abundance: -; len: 15; j_gene: TRBJ1-1; v_gene: TRBV29-1; d_gene: TRBD1; CDR3nt: TGCAGCGTTGACTTCCTGGACAGGGGGAACACTGAAGCTTTCTTT; CDR3aa: CSVDFLDRGNTEAFF
abundance: -; len: 18; j_gene: TRBJ2-2; v_gene: TRBV7-9; d_gene: -; CDR3nt: TGTGCCAGCAGCTTAGGCCTGTCGGGACACCGTAGCACCGGGGAGCTGTTTTTT; CDR3aa: CASSLGLSGHRSTGELFF
abundance: -; len: 18; j_gene: TRBJ2-4; v_gene: TRBV7-9; d_gene: -; CDR3nt: TGTGCCAGCAGCCCCTATGACCGGGGATTTGAAGCCAAAAACATTCAGTACTTC; CDR3aa: CASSPYDRGFEAKNIQYF
abundance: -; len: 14; j_gene: TRBJ2-7; v_gene: TRBV27; d_gene: TRBD2; CDR3nt: TGTGCCAGCAGTTTTGGCGGGGGGGTCTACGAGCAGTACTTC; CDR3aa: CASSFGGGVYEQYF
abundance: once; len: 17; j_gene: TRBJ2-7; v_gene: TRBV4-1; d_gene: TRBD1; CDR3nt: TGCGCCAGCAGCCAAGCCCATACAGGGGGGAGCTCCTACGAGCAGTACTTC; CDR3aa: CASSQAHTGGSSYEQYF
abundance: -; len: 15; j_gene: TRBJ2-1; v_gene: TRBV6-6; d_gene: TRBD2; CDR3nt: TGTGCCAGCAGCCTTAGCGGGAGCTCCTACAATGAGCAGTTCTTC; CDR3aa: CASSLSGSSYNEQFF
abundance: once; len: 16; j_gene: TRBJ2-2; v_gene: TRBV5-1; d_gene: -; CDR3nt: TGCGCCAGCAGGCCGAGAGGATTTTTGAACACCGGGGAGCTGTTTTTT; CDR3aa: CASRPRGFLNTGELFF
abundance: once; len: 15; j_gene: TRBJ2-3; v_gene: TRBV5-1; d_gene: -; CDR3nt: TGCGCCAGCAGCTTAGACAATCCTAGCACAGATACGCAGTATTTT; CDR3aa: CASSLDNPSTDTQYF
abundance: -; len: 19; j_gene: TRBJ1-2; v_gene: TRBV28; d_gene: TRBD1; CDR3nt: TGTGCCAGCAGTTCTCCTCGAAGGGACAGGGGCCACTCTAACTATGGCTACACCTTC; CDR3aa: CASSSPRRDRGHSNYGYTF
abundance: -; len: 14; j_gene: TRBJ2-1; v_gene: TRBV5-1; d_gene: TRBD1; CDR3nt: TGCGCCAGCAGCTTGGAGGGGGCAGACAATGAGCAGTTCTTC; CDR3aa: CASSLEGADNEQFF
abundance: -; len: 16; j_gene: TRBJ2-1; v_gene: TRBV6-6; d_gene: TRBD2; CDR3nt: TGTGCCAGCAGTTCCCCAGCGGGGGGGCAATACAATGAGCAGTTCTTC; CDR3aa: CASSSPAGGQYNEQFF
abundance: -; len: 18; j_gene: TRBJ1-4; v_gene: TRBV15; d_gene: TRBD1; CDR3nt: TGTGCCACCGAGGTCCGGACAGGACTACTTGCAACTAATGAAAAACTGTTTTTT; CDR3aa: CATEVRTGLLATNEKLFF
abundance: -; len: 16; j_gene: TRBJ2-3; v_gene: TRBV7-3; d_gene: TRBD2; CDR3nt: TGTGCCAGCAGCTTATCAGGGCTAGCGGCGGGGGATACGCAGTATTTT; CDR3aa: CASSLSGLAAGDTQYF
abundance: -; len: 13; j_gene: TRBJ1-2; v_gene: TRBV6-5; d_gene: TRBD1; CDR3nt: TGTGCCAGCAGTCTGACAGGGGACTATGGCTACACCTTC; CDR3aa: CASSLTGDYGYTF
abundance: few; len: 16; j_gene: TRBJ1-6; v_gene: TRBV5-1; d_gene: -; CDR3nt: TGCGCCAGCAGCTTGGACCCCAGCTCCTATAATTCACCCCTCCACTTT; CDR3aa: CASSLDPSSYNSPLHF